These 5 T cell receptor beta chains were sequenced from one sample in a study of blood T cell repertoires in COVID-19 (dated by TCRdb to the early 2020s). The library relied on the immunoSEQ multiplex PCR assay. TCRdb retrieved this table from immuneACCESS and kept in-frame rearrangements only. Not all clones are present; in checked studies, unresolved V genes account for under half, and no reason is known for the remainder. The table for this sample lists 130,000 to 150,000 clones; over 70% of them were counted only once. The ten largest clones add up to roughly 12% of the sample. What was sequenced was PBMCs or T cells enriched from blood (not recorded which). These receptors originate from a man in his 60s who had recovered from COVID-19.

The V gene is TRBV18, the J gene TRBJ2-1; D is possibly TRBD1 (5 bases). Germline-derived CDR1 and CDR2 are KGHSH and LQKENI. The CDR3 is made up of 16 amino acids. V shed 0 bases and J shed 4 bases, with 13 bases lying between them. The chain's CDR3 is CASSPPGQKGYNEQFF. In DNA, the CDR3 is TGTGCCAGCTCACCACCGGGGCAGAAGGGATACAATGAGCAGTTCTTC.

The chain recombines TRBV12-3 or TRBV12-4 with TRBJ2-5, with D tentatively TRBD2 (6 bases). CDR3 length: 13 amino acids. The V gene lost 6 bases and the J gene lost 4 bases, with 12 bases spanning the gap. The DNA of the CDR3 is TGTGCCAGCAGGGAGGTGGGGGGAGAGACCCAGTACTTC. Protein: CASREVGGETQYF.

The chain is built from TRBV18 and TRBJ2-5; TRBD2 agrees at 11 bases. V lost 3 bases and J lost 1; bases outside the gene matches: 4. The CDR3 contains 16 residues. Germline CDR1 reads KGHSH; CDR2 reads LQKENI. In DNA, the CDR3 is TGTGCCAGCTCACCGCGACTAGCGGGGAGCCAAGAGACCCAGTACTTC. Its protein is CASSPRLAGSQETQYF.

The chain employs TRBV19 and TRBJ1-6, with 8 bases matching TRBD1. Trimming at V came to 10 bases and at J to 5 bases, leaving 10 bases not matched to a gene. From germline, CDR1 is LNHDA and CDR2 SQIVND (reference sequence). The CDR3 loop spans 15 amino acids. The DNA of the CDR3 is TGTGCCAACTTGGACAGGGACCCCAATAATTCACCCCTCCACTTT. Its protein is CANLDRDPNNSPLHF.

CDR3 nucleotides: TGCGCCAGCAGCTTGAATGCGCATCCAGAGACCCAGTACTTC. Its protein is CASSLNAHPETQYF. The chain has TRBV5-1 and TRBJ2-5; D is unclear. V was trimmed by 1 base and J by 4 bases, leaving 11 bases between them. The germline V gene encodes CDR1 SGHRS and CDR2 YFSETQ. CDR3 length equals 14 residues.